Presented here are 24 T cell receptor beta chains from one specimen sequenced in a study of blood T cell repertoires in COVID-19. The table came from immunoSEQ multiplex PCR; TCRdb's copy has only in-frame clones and leaves some out. The sample includes about 63,000 clones, around 80% of them seen just once. Input material: peripheral blood. The receptors come from a human donor in a cohort sampled during active COVID-19.

The chain has TRBV10-1 and TRBJ2-4, with TRBD2 matching 10 bases. Germline loops: CDR1 WNHNN, CDR2 SYGVQD (reference sequence). The ends lost 6 bases at V and 3 bases at J; junction bases unmatched: 8. The CDR3 has 16 residues. The CDR3 sequence is CASSPGSGRGKNIQYF. The CDR3, as DNA: TGCGCCAGCAGCCCAGGAAGCGGGAGGGGCAAAAACATTCAGTACTTC.

The CDR3: CASSFYGAKNIQYF. DNA for the CDR3: TGTGCCAGCAGCTTCTACGGGGCCAAAAACATTCAGTACTTC. This chain uses TRBV5-6 with TRBJ2-4; no reliable D call. Between the trimmed V and J ends, which lost 2 bases and 1 base, there was a span of 7 bases. This CDR3 has 14 residues. Germline V gene data show CDR1 as SGHDT and CDR2 as YYEEEE.

The J gene is TRBJ2-5, the V gene TRBV12-3 or TRBV12-4; maybe TRBD2 (6 bases). The CDR3 extends over 12 amino acids. Deletions cut 3 bases from V and 7 bases from J, with 9 bases between. The CDR3 nucleotides are TGTGCCAGCAGTTTGCGGGGATCGACCCAGTACTTC. Protein product: CASSLRGSTQYF.

The chain joins TRBV18 to TRBJ2-3; 10 nucleotides line up with TRBD2. This CDR3 is built from 18 residues. Germline V lookup: CDR1 KGHSH, CDR2 LQKENI. Trimming cost V 3 bases and J 4 bases; bases outside gene matches: 13. CDR3 sequence: CASSPLSGRFLRPDTQYF. The DNA of the CDR3 is TGTGCCAGCTCACCCCTTAGCGGGAGGTTTCTACGCCCAGATACGCAGTATTTT.

The rearrangement links TRBV30 to TRBJ1-3; D is possibly TRBD1 (6 bases). Germline V gene data show CDR1 as GTSNPN and CDR2 as SVGIG (reference sequence). CDR3 length: 18 amino acids. With 1 base removed from V and 0 bases from J, the gap between germline ends came to 19 bases. The DNA of the CDR3 is TGTGCCTGGAGTGGGTCCGGGACACTAGGGGCCTCTGGAAACACCATATATTTT. It specifies CAWSGSGTLGASGNTIYF.

The chain recombines TRBV24-1 with TRBJ2-5; D is ambiguous. Germline V gene lookup returns CDR1 KGHDR and CDR2 SFDVKD. This CDR3 is built from 11 residues. The V end lost 3 bases, the J end lost 4 bases, and 2 bases lay between the germline ends. In nucleotides, the CDR3 is TGTGCCACCAGTGATCTAGAGACCCAGTACTTC. This gives the protein CATSDLETQYF.

This clone was observed a handful of times. The CDR3 reads CASSQDAGPVKVPYEQYF. As DNA, the CDR3 is TGCGCCAGCAGCCAAGATGCGGGACCTGTCAAGGTCCCCTACGAGCAGTACTTC. V gene TRBV4-1 combines with J gene TRBJ2-7, with a weak D call TRBD2 (6 bases). Germline V gives CDR1 MGHRA, CDR2 YSYEKL. The V end lost 0 bases, the J end lost 2 bases, and 20 bases lay between the germline ends. This CDR3 has 18 residues.

The CDR3 DNA reads as TGTGCCAGCAGCTTAGATGGGAGAATCGGAAAGACCCAGTACTTC. The encoded protein is CASSLDGRIGKTQYF. V gene TRBV11-2 combines with J gene TRBJ2-5, with D perhaps matching TRBD2 (5 bases). The germline gives CDR1 SGHAT, CDR2 FQNNGV. This CDR3 contains 15 residues. V was clipped by 0 bases and J by 6 bases, with 14 bases between them.

The chain links TRBV4-2 to TRBJ2-3, with D maybe TRBD1 (5 bases). The germline V gene encodes CDR1 LGHNA and CDR2 YNFKEQ. This CDR3 is built from 16 residues. V was clipped by 4 bases and J by 3 bases, with 17 bases between them. CDR3 loop: CASSLNTGTSTDTQYF. The CDR3 DNA follows: TGTGCCAGCAGCCTAAATACAGGTACCTCTACAGATACGCAGTATTTT.

This chain links TRBV7-3 with TRBJ2-1, with 10 bases lining up with TRBD1. Germline V CDR1 and CDR2: SGHTA, FQGTGA. Unmatched junction bases numbered 9, after V lost 6 bases and J lost 7 bases. The CDR3 is 15 amino acids. This CDR3 is CASSRDRGRGNEQFF. The CDR3 DNA reads as TGTGCCAGCAGTCGGGACAGGGGCAGGGGTAATGAGCAGTTCTTC.

This sequence joins TRBV6-5 and TRBJ1-3; possibly TRBD1 for D (6 bases). Trimming cost V 7 bases and J 0 bases, with 10 bases left between them. This CDR3 has 14 residues. Germline CDR1 and CDR2: MNHEY and SVGAGI. DNA of the CDR3: TGTGCCAGCACCGGGGACATCTCTGGAAACACCATATATTTT. Amino acid sequence: CASTGDISGNTIYF.

This chain connects TRBV5-1 to TRBJ1-6, with a weak D call TRBD1 (6 bases). Trimming pared 6 bases from V and 0 bases from J, leaving 13 bases between. The CDR3 consists of 16 residues. Per germline, CDR1 SGHRS and CDR2 YFSETQ. CDR3 protein: CASKQGLSSYNSPLHF. CDR3 DNA sequence: TGCGCCAGCAAGCAGGGGCTTAGCTCCTATAATTCACCCCTCCACTTT.

The chain is built from TRBV6-5 and TRBJ2-5; weak D call: TRBD1 (6 bases). The CDR3 length is 15 residues. CDR1 and CDR2 from the germline V gene are MNHEY and SVGAGI. V dropped 6 bases and J dropped 1 base, with 15 bases sitting between them. Here the CDR3 DNA reads TGTGCCAGCAGCGGGACACCAGCCATCCAAGAGACCCAGTACTTC. Protein sequence: CASSGTPAIQETQYF.

V and J are TRBV10-3 and TRBJ2-1; perhaps TRBD1 as D (5 bases). CDR3 size: 13 residues. CDR1 is ENHRY, CDR2 SYGVKD, per germline. V lost 2 bases and J 6 bases, leaving 8 bases between the germline ends. The CDR3 sequence is CAISERQTNEQFF. The CDR3 region has the DNA TGTGCCATCAGTGAGAGACAGACCAATGAGCAGTTCTTC.

The V gene is TRBV14, the J gene TRBJ2-7; 8 nucleotides line up with TRBD2. The CDR3 consists of 14 residues. V shed 2 bases, J shed 2 bases, and the junction held 2 bases outside the gene matches. The germline gives CDR1 SGHDN, CDR2 FVKESK. CDR3 in DNA: TGTGCCAGCAGCCAATCGGGAGGGCCCTACGAGCAGTACTTC. It is translated as CASSQSGGPYEQYF.

The chain uses TRBV5-4 and TRBJ2-7; D may be TRBD2 (6 bases). V was pared by 3 bases and J by 5 bases, with 18 bases between. The CDR3 spans 15 residues. Germline values: CDR1 SGHNT, CDR2 YYREEE (reference sequence). The CDR3 loop is CASSSRSTSTHEQYF. The CDR3 coding sequence is TGTGCCAGCAGCTCGAGGTCGACTAGTACCCACGAGCAGTACTTC.

A few counts support this clone. The chain has TRBV7-9 and TRBJ2-1; TRBD2 matches 15 bases. The germline CDR1 and CDR2 sequences are SEHNR and FQNEAQ (reference sequence). The CDR3 consists of 16 residues. J lost 6 bases, V lost 5 bases, and 5 bases had no gene match. The CDR3 nucleotides are TGTGCCAGCAGCCCTCAGGGACTAGCGGGAGGCAATGAGCAGTTCTTC. It translates to CASSPQGLAGGNEQFF. Based on the CDR3 plus reference TRBV7-9 and TRBJ2-1, the full variable domain is DTGVSQNPRHKITKRGQNVTFRCDPISEHNRLYWYRQTLGQGPEFLTYFQNEAQLEKSRLLSDRFSAERPKGSFSTLEIQRTEQGDSAMYLCASSPQGLAGGNEQFFGPGTRLTVL.

V gene TRBV5-1 combines with J gene TRBJ2-7; 8 bases align to TRBD2. J was trimmed by 7 bases and V by 0 bases; bases with no gene match: 3. The germline V gene encodes CDR1 SGHRS and CDR2 YFSETQ. The CDR3 contains 13 residues. CDR3 in amino acids: CASSLAGGDEQYF. The CDR3 DNA follows: TGCGCCAGCAGCTTGGCCGGGGGGGATGAGCAGTACTTC.

This sequence joins TRBV24-1 and TRBJ2-1, with 7 bases aligning to TRBD2. V trimming: 3 bases; J trimming: 6 bases; junction bases outside the gene matches: 4. The germline CDR1 and CDR2 sequences are KGHDR and SFDVKD. The CDR3 loop spans 14 amino acids. CDR3 in amino acids: CATSDELAPNEQFF. The CDR3 DNA is TGTGCCACCAGTGATGAACTAGCGCCCAATGAGCAGTTCTTC.

The chain couples TRBV12-3 or TRBV12-4 to TRBJ1-1; unclear D gene. The CDR3 length is 13 residues. The V gene lost 2 bases and the J gene lost 4 bases, with 8 bases spanning the gap. The CDR3 protein is CASSLRGGTEAFF. The CDR3 nucleotides read TGTGCCAGCAGTTTACGAGGAGGCACTGAAGCTTTCTTT.

This clone was observed a handful of times. The CDR3 DNA follows: TGTGCCAGCAGGGACAGGGGGGTCAATGAGCAGTTCTTC. It codes for CASRDRGVNEQFF. J is TRBJ2-1 and V is TRBV12-3 or TRBV12-4; 10 nucleotides agree with TRBD1. J lost 6 bases, V lost 6 bases, and 2 bases had no gene match. The CDR3 sequence is 13 residues long.

The rearrangement uses TRBV30 and TRBJ1-4, with a tentative D call TRBD1 (6 bases). This CDR3 comprises 15 residues. Trimming took off 1 base at V and 3 bases at J, with 12 bases between the two ends. The germline CDR1 and CDR2 sequences are GTSNPN and SVGIG (reference sequence). The CDR3 nucleotides are TGTGCCTGGAGTGCGGCAGGGGTGGCTAATGAAAAACTGTTTTTT. The encoded protein is CAWSAAGVANEKLFF.

For the CDR3, the DNA is TGTGCCTGGAGTGTAGGGGGAGCAGCCAATCAGCCCCAGCATTTT. Protein sequence: CAWSVGGAANQPQHF. This chain uses TRBV30 with TRBJ1-5, with D possibly matching TRBD1 (6 bases). The V and J ends lost 0 bases and 3 bases respectively, with 12 bases between them. The CDR3 is 15 residues long. The germline gives CDR1 GTSNPN, CDR2 SVGIG (reference sequence).

J is TRBJ2-5 and V is TRBV5-1; TRBD2 matches 10 bases. This CDR3 contains 15 residues. The V gene's germline CDR1 is SGHRS and CDR2 YFSETQ. The V segment lost 0 bases and the J segment 7 bases; nucleotides outside the gene matches: 6. The CDR3: CASSLAASGSRTQYF. CDR3 sequence (DNA): TGCGCCAGCAGCTTGGCGGCTAGCGGGAGCCGGACCCAGTACTTC.